The sequence of this TCR beta chain was determined in a study of beta chain features in type 1 diabetes. The authors reverse transcribed all of the isolated RNA, so sequencing captured expressed TCRB transcripts. Average reads for naive, central memory and regulatory T cell samples were about 3.57 million. TCRdb keeps only in-frame clones here, not all; method: immunoSEQ multiplex PCR. The sample has some 410,000 clones; more than 9.5% are singletons. This clone was observed at least ten times. The CDR3 has 9 residues. The V end lost 6 bases, the J end lost 14 bases, and 8 bases lay between the germline ends.

The chain employs TRBV23-1 and TRBJ1-3; no definite D call. TRBV23-1 is assigned to the ORF class and has an uncertain function. Input material: naive CD4+ T cells from blood. The sequence derives from a woman under 30 in good health. CDR3 in amino acids: CASRRPLYF. Here the CDR3 DNA reads TGCGCCAGCAGGAGACCTTTATATTTT.